This is a list of T cell receptor beta chains from one sample in a study of shared clonotypes between healthy human individuals. Profiling relied on immunoSEQ multiplex PCR, and the TCRdb table lists in-frame clones only, not all of them. The sample has hundreds of thousands of clones, about 98% seen once. Sequenced: naive CD8+ T cells sorted from blood. The receptors shown here come from a young man in good health. The CDR3 runs from the conserved cysteine through the conserved F or W.

V gene: TRBV9; J gene: TRBJ2-1; CDR3 protein: CASSLQGREQFF
V gene: TRBV29-1; J gene: TRBJ2-1; CDR3 protein: CSVVFSASGMGNEQFF
V gene: TRBV5-4; J gene: TRBJ2-2; CDR3 protein: CASSFGGQTGELFF
V gene: TRBV15; J gene: TRBJ1-2; CDR3 protein: CATSRGQESQGGYTF
V gene: TRBV7-9; J gene: TRBJ2-5; CDR3 protein: CASSHEVGETQYF
V gene: TRBV9; J gene: TRBJ1-2; CDR3 protein: CASSATGNLNYGYTF
V gene: TRBV6-6; J gene: TRBJ2-7; CDR3 protein: CASSYSMGSYEQYF
V gene: TRBV11-3; J gene: TRBJ2-2; CDR3 protein: CASSVRQGGAGELFF
V gene: TRBV5-8; J gene: TRBJ2-1; CDR3 protein: CASSPGLAGGLEQFF
V gene: TRBV18; J gene: TRBJ2-1; CDR3 protein: CASSPPRAGSRVHNEQFF
V gene: TRBV19; J gene: TRBJ2-7; CDR3 protein: CASSITGGYEQYF
V gene: TRBV25-1; J gene: TRBJ2-1; CDR3 protein: CASSDSGTGGNEQFF
V gene: TRBV7-9; J gene: TRBJ2-1; CDR3 protein: CASSSDGHEQFF
V gene: TRBV9; J gene: TRBJ2-3; CDR3 protein: CASSVAGTSGMITDTQYF
V gene: TRBV27; J gene: TRBJ2-7; CDR3 protein: CASSLGDRWYEQYF
V gene: TRBV4-2; J gene: TRBJ2-2; CDR3 protein: CASSQAANTGELFF
V gene: TRBV6-5; J gene: TRBJ2-3; CDR3 protein: CASSLGDTQYF
V gene: TRBV7-9; J gene: TRBJ2-1; CDR3 protein: CASSLARGLDEQFF
V gene: TRBV4-1; J gene: TRBJ2-1; CDR3 protein: CASSHPHSPEQFF
V gene: TRBV7-9; J gene: TRBJ2-7; CDR3 protein: CASSSKGREGYEQYF
V gene: TRBV7-9; J gene: TRBJ2-1; CDR3 protein: CASGLPGLLPDNEQFF
V gene: TRBV7-2; J gene: TRBJ1-2; CDR3 protein: CASSSSPGGYTF
V gene: TRBV28; J gene: TRBJ2-1; CDR3 protein: CASSLQGADLYNEQFF
V gene: TRBV7-9; J gene: TRBJ1-4; CDR3 protein: CASSLTDGTTDYEKLFF
V gene: TRBV27; J gene: TRBJ1-4; CDR3 protein: CAGDDEKLFF
V gene: TRBV7-9; J gene: TRBJ2-1; CDR3 protein: CASSFPPSGRANEQFF
V gene: TRBV11-2; J gene: TRBJ2-5; CDR3 protein: CASSQGTSGSGETQYF
V gene: TRBV5-1; J gene: TRBJ2-7; CDR3 protein: CASSLEVSYEQYF
V gene: TRBV5-1; J gene: TRBJ2-3; CDR3 protein: CASSHTDTQYF
V gene: TRBV19; J gene: TRBJ2-1; CDR3 protein: CASRPTSSGYFDEQFF
V gene: TRBV18; J gene: TRBJ2-5; CDR3 protein: CASSPPLGEGTQYF
V gene: TRBV4-1; J gene: TRBJ2-7; CDR3 protein: CASTPRTWVENEQYF
V gene: TRBV10-3; J gene: TRBJ2-7; CDR3 protein: CATTGGYEQYF
V gene: TRBV13; J gene: TRBJ1-2; CDR3 protein: CASSPTTGANGYTF
V gene: TRBV27; J gene: TRBJ2-1; CDR3 protein: CASSLTPYNEQFF
V gene: TRBV5-4; J gene: TRBJ2-7; CDR3 protein: CASSLVLAGDRHEQYF
V gene: TRBV29-1; J gene: TRBJ2-1; CDR3 protein: CSVAGGSPEQFF
V gene: TRBV7-2; J gene: TRBJ2-1; CDR3 protein: CASCQPGIGNEQFF
V gene: TRBV7-3; J gene: TRBJ2-5; CDR3 protein: CASSFGHEETQYF
V gene: TRBV15; J gene: TRBJ2-1; CDR3 protein: CATSRPRGPSSYNEQFF
V gene: TRBV29-1; J gene: TRBJ2-1; CDR3 protein: CSVSRAGGNEQFF
V gene: TRBV29-1; J gene: TRBJ2-2; CDR3 protein: CSVEGTNTGELFF
V gene: TRBV2; J gene: TRBJ2-7; CDR3 protein: CASSETTSDSYEQYF
V gene: TRBV7-2; J gene: TRBJ1-2; CDR3 protein: CASSLGSGTDGYTF
V gene: TRBV6-6; J gene: TRBJ2-4; CDR3 protein: CASSYGPNIQYF
V gene: TRBV12-1; J gene: TRBJ1-5; CDR3 protein: CASSFGQGEQPQHF
V gene: TRBV4-1; J gene: TRBJ2-7; CDR3 protein: CASSQDLPSGIYEQYF
V gene: TRBV15; J gene: TRBJ2-7; CDR3 protein: CATSGPTGGTYEQYF
V gene: TRBV28; J gene: TRBJ1-5; CDR3 protein: CASSSAQPQHF
V gene: TRBV27; J gene: TRBJ2-1; CDR3 protein: CASSLGSSGNNEQFF
V gene: TRBV6-5; J gene: TRBJ2-2; CDR3 protein: CASSYTPVGGELFF
V gene: TRBV28; J gene: TRBJ2-7; CDR3 protein: CASSPRAGYEQYF
V gene: TRBV7-9; J gene: TRBJ1-2; CDR3 protein: CASSPGQGIYGYTF
V gene: TRBV13; J gene: TRBJ2-7; CDR3 protein: CASSHHDSSYEQYF